The sequence of this T cell receptor beta chain was determined in a study of T cell responses to AZD1222 COVID-19 vaccine (dated by TCRdb to the early 2020s). As for the study more broadly: TCR sequencing was performed for over 230 trial participants, of whom about 210 were given two doses of AZD1222 and some 25 were given two doses of MenACWY control vaccine. Enrollment into the trials was organized by age into subgroups of 18-55, 56-69 and 70-plus years, and those subgroups contained approximately 160, 26 and 62 TCR-sequenced participants, respectively. What the research found in general, with its limitations: No day 14 peak-response samples were available, so repertoires were characterized only after the peak T cell response. Nearly half of unique spike-specific TCRs reportedly recognized epitopes outside regions mutated in the B.1.351 and B.1.1.7 variants. Conclusions about previously exposed vaccinees were limited because only 6 or 7 AZD1222 recipients were SARS-CoV-2 seropositive at baseline. Most participants were white British and females outnumbered males, and the authors suggested that clonal diversity may have been underestimated. The vaccine-associated CD4 TCRs covered the entire spike protein, and the dominant responses fell in regions 160-218 and 743-854. A significant rise in spike-specific TCR breadth and depth was observed after two AZD1222 doses relative to day 0 and relative to MenACWY recipients. The 56-69-year group was small, and its depth increase did not reach significance, likely because of low power.

The CDR3 regions of human TCRbeta chains were analyzed by immunosequencing. Regarding the original processing steps: Repertoire TCRs were matched against a reference library of SARS-CoV-2-specific TCRs generated with the MIRA antigen-specificity platform. Breadth meant the fraction of unique TCRs that were SARS-CoV-2-associated, whereas depth meant the fraction of total T cells that were SARS-CoV-2-associated. Each spike-specific TCR was assigned to its reactive spike region and to a CD4 or CD8 class using the MIRA data. Log10-transformed breadth and depth values were compared by one-way ANOVA with Sidak's multiple comparisons tests. The clones in this table, taken by TCRdb from immuneACCESS, are in-frame only. Not every clone is retained; where verified, under half of the shortfall comes from an unresolved V gene, and the cause of the rest is unknown. Clone size and V and J calls were adopted from that table, with D and trimming inferred from the DNA. Here the sample has tens of thousands of clones; just over 90% occur a single time. 6.3% of the sample comes from the top ten.

Explained via the paper, the time point label denotes: about 28 days (+/-7) after the second vaccine dose. According to the study, the label for this sample's treatment or condition signals: meningococcal conjugate vaccine given as trial control. Vaccinee samples came from UK trials COV001 and COV002, including a single-blind randomized controlled phase 2/3 trial of AZD1222 (ChAdOx1 nCoV-19) in healthy adults. For TCRbeta chain sequencing, PBMC samples from trial participants were taken at day 0 and at day 28 after the second dose. In this sample, this clone turned up once. Which antigen it targets is not known. The sample holds no much larger clone one base away, and base qualities are not on file. The CDR3 sequence holds 13 residues, the cysteine and phenylalanine included. The read is trimmed to its CDR3 DNA, 39 bases read in frame from base 1. From a lookup of the germline V gene, CDR1 and CDR2 are SGHNT and YENEEA. The V and J ends are trimmed by 4 bases and 9 bases, leaving 13 bases between them.

This sequence uses TRBV11-3 and TRBJ2-1; the D region is possibly TRBD1 or TRBD2, each matching across 5 bases. The sequence came from an adult who received the MenACWY meningococcal vaccine as a control. The sample consisted of peripheral blood, taken 28 days after the second dose of the MenACWY control vaccine. The nucleotide sequence reads TGTGCCAGCAGCTCCGCCCGGGGCGGTGAGCAGTTCTTC. The translation is CASSSARGGEQFF. Reference TRBV11-3 and TRBJ2-1 genes cover what lies past the CDR3, so the full variable domain is EAGVVQSPRYKIIEKKQPVAFWCNPISGHNTLYWYLQNLGQGPELLIRYENEEAVDDSQLPKDRFSAERLKGVDSTLKIQPAELGDSAVYLCASSSARGGEQFFGPGTRLTVL.